These T cell receptor beta chains were read from a single sample in a study of memory CD4+ T cells and cytomegalovirus serostatus. TCRdb's copy holds only in-frame clones and misses some; the assay was immunoSEQ multiplex PCR. The sample holds around 50,000 clones, under 80% seen once. Sequencing was done on a sample of memory CD4+ T cells from blood. These receptor sequences come from an adult in good health and CMV-seronegative. Each CDR3 is given with its conserved first and last residue. A D gene is named only where the DNA matches it firmly. Size is stated for part of the rows, as once, few or many counts, or as a class when the clone is expanded.

J,V,size,D,length,CDR3,DNA
TRBJ1-2,TRBV6-1,-,-,12,CASLRIRYGYTF,TGTGCCAGCTTACGGATAAGATATGGCTACACCTTC
TRBJ2-1,TRBV5-8,-,-,10,CASSGFEQFF,TGTGCCAGCAGTGGGTTTGAGCAGTTCTTC
TRBJ2-6,TRBV4-1,few,-,18,CASSQVGSSISGANVLTF,TGCGCCAGCAGCCAAGTCGGGAGCTCAATCTCTGGGGCCAACGTCCTGACTTTC
TRBJ2-7,TRBV28,-,-,12,CASSLLGYEQYF,TGTGCCAGCAGTTTGTTGGGATACGAGCAGTACTTC
TRBJ2-1,TRBV28,-,TRBD1,14,CASSLGQAYNEQFF,TGTGCCAGCAGTTTGGGACAGGCTTACAATGAGCAGTTCTTC
TRBJ1-1,TRBV7-9,-,-,13,CASSLSRRTEAFF,TGTGCCAGCAGCTTATCGAGGAGGACTGAAGCTTTCTTT
TRBJ1-3,TRBV7-8,-,-,15,CASSLSQGHGNTIYF,TGTGCCAGCAGCTTATCCCAGGGCCACGGAAACACCATATATTTT
TRBJ1-3,TRBV11-3,-,-,16,CASSLGVGSSGNTIYF,TGTGCCAGCAGCTTAGGGGTCGGCAGCTCTGGAAACACCATATATTTT
TRBJ2-7,TRBV25-1,-,-,16,CASSSSGLTNIYEQYF,TGTGCCAGCAGTTCGTCGGGACTCACAAATATCTACGAGCAGTACTTC
TRBJ2-7,TRBV29-1,once,-,14,CSVVPGQKGYEQYF,TGCAGCGTCGTGCCCGGGCAAAAGGGATACGAGCAGTACTTC
TRBJ1-5,TRBV19,-,TRBD1,17,CASSIVSGQGSNQPQHF,TGTGCCAGTAGTATAGTCTCGGGACAGGGTAGCAATCAGCCCCAGCATTTT
TRBJ1-1,TRBV28,-,TRBD1,14,CASSRQGASTEAFF,TGTGCCAGCAGCCGACAGGGAGCTAGCACTGAAGCTTTCTTT
TRBJ2-7,TRBV4-1,-,-,16,CASSHGRDTTFYEQYF,TGCGCCAGCAGCCATGGCCGGGACACCACCTTCTACGAGCAGTACTTC
TRBJ2-7,TRBV27,-,-,12,CASKGRYYEQYF,TGTGCCAGCAAGGGCAGATACTACGAGCAGTACTTC
TRBJ1-4,TRBV5-1,-,TRBD1,15,CASSGGDRPNEKLFF,TGCGCCAGCAGCGGGGGGGACAGGCCTAATGAAAAACTGTTTTTT
TRBJ1-1,TRBV6-1,few,TRBD1,13,CASTQGRWTEAFF,TGTGCCAGCACACAGGGGAGGTGGACTGAAGCTTTCTTT
TRBJ1-5,TRBV6-1,-,-,12,CASSFTNQPQHF,TGTGCCAGCAGTTTCACCAATCAGCCCCAGCATTTT
TRBJ2-1,TRBV7-6,-,TRBD1,16,CASSLGQVSSYNEQFF,TGTGCCAGCAGCTTGGGACAGGTCAGCTCCTACAATGAGCAGTTCTTC
TRBJ2-5,TRBV6-6,-,TRBD2,15,CASSYSGIGQETQYF,TGTGCCAGCAGTTATAGCGGGATAGGACAAGAGACCCAGTACTTC
TRBJ2-7,TRBV18,-,-,16,CASSPPSAGARYEQYF,TGTGCCAGCTCACCACCGTCCGCAGGGGCCCGCTACGAGCAGTACTTC
TRBJ2-7,TRBV28,-,TRBD2,12,CASRRETSEQYF,TGTGCCAGCCGGCGGGAGACGAGCGAGCAGTACTTC
TRBJ1-1,TRBV27,-,TRBD1,13,CASSYRGRTEAFF,TGTGCCAGCAGTTACAGGGGGCGCACTGAAGCTTTCTTT
TRBJ2-4,TRBV5-4,few,-,17,CASSLYRGREAKNIQYF,TGTGCCAGCAGCTTATACAGGGGGCGGGAGGCGAAAAACATTCAGTACTTC
TRBJ2-5,TRBV9,-,TRBD1,16,CASSVGDRGSQETQYF,TGTGCCAGCAGCGTAGGGGACAGGGGGAGTCAAGAGACCCAGTACTTC
TRBJ1-5,TRBV6-5,-,-,13,CASRGQMGQPQHF,TGTGCCAGCAGAGGACAAATGGGTCAGCCCCAGCATTTT
TRBJ2-5,TRBV28,-,TRBD2,21,CAIRGALHRRTSGTSRETQYF,TGTGCCATCCGAGGCGCCTTACACCGTAGGACTAGCGGGACCTCGCGGGAGACCCAGTACTTC
TRBJ1-4,TRBV10-3,-,TRBD1,13,CAIRDREEQKLFF,TGTGCCATCAGGGACAGGGAGGAGCAAAAACTGTTTTTT
TRBJ1-6,TRBV5-6,-,-,12,CASSAPNSPLHF,TGTGCCAGCAGCGCCCCCAATTCACCCCTCCACTTT
TRBJ2-1,TRBV27,-,-,15,CASSLVLSSYNEQFF,TGTGCCAGCAGTTTGGTATTAAGCTCCTACAATGAGCAGTTCTTC
TRBJ1-2,TRBV28,-,-,12,CASTPRAYGYTF,TGTGCCAGCACCCCCCGGGCCTATGGCTACACCTTC
TRBJ1-1,TRBV29-1,-,-,13,CSAPEPSRTEAFF,TGCAGCGCGCCGGAACCGAGTCGCACTGAAGCTTTCTTT
TRBJ2-7,TRBV13,-,-,14,CASSLGAETYEQYF,TGTGCCAGCAGCTTAGGGGCTGAAACCTACGAGCAGTACTTC
TRBJ2-1,TRBV10-1,-,-,15,CASSDNGKAQNEQFF,TGCGCCAGCAGTGATAACGGGAAAGCTCAAAATGAGCAGTTCTTC
TRBJ1-1,TRBV30,-,-,15,CAWTLSGQGRAEAFF,TGTGCCTGGACCCTTTCGGGGCAGGGGAGGGCTGAAGCTTTCTTT
TRBJ1-1,TRBV27,-,-,14,CASRWDGLNTEAFF,TGTGCCAGCAGATGGGACGGACTGAACACTGAAGCTTTCTTT
TRBJ2-1,TRBV5-4,-,TRBD2,15,CASSKGLAGPNEQFF,TGTGCCAGCAGCAAGGGACTAGCGGGCCCCAATGAGCAGTTCTTC
TRBJ1-4,TRBV4-1,-,-,14,CASSEQETNEKLFF,TGCGCCAGCAGCGAACAGGAAACTAATGAAAAACTGTTTTTT
TRBJ2-7,TRBV13,-,TRBD2,13,CASSGTSKYEQYF,TGTGCCAGCAGCGGGACTAGCAAGTACGAGCAGTACTTC
TRBJ2-7,TRBV7-9,once,-,14,CASSPGTVGYEQYF,TGTGCCAGCAGCCCGGGGACTGTCGGATACGAGCAGTACTTC
TRBJ1-1,TRBV11-2,-,TRBD1,16,CASSRRSGTGLTEAFF,TGTGCCAGCAGCCGCCGCTCCGGGACAGGGCTGACTGAAGCTTTCTTT
TRBJ2-5,TRBV19,-,-,15,CASSIVGGVGETQYF,TGTGCCAGTAGTATAGTGGGGGGTGTGGGGGAGACCCAGTACTTC
TRBJ2-1,TRBV29-1,few,-,11,CSVIKVDEQFF,TGCAGCGTTATAAAAGTTGATGAGCAGTTCTTC
TRBJ2-3,TRBV6-1,-,-,14,CASTAGGSTDTQYF,TGTGCCAGCACTGCGGGTGGGAGCACAGATACGCAGTATTTT
TRBJ2-1,TRBV6-5,few,-,15,CASSQTQGARNEQFF,TGTGCCAGCAGTCAAACGCAGGGAGCTCGTAATGAGCAGTTCTTC
TRBJ2-2,TRBV10-3,-,TRBD2,15,CAISPAGGDTGELFF,TGTGCCATCAGTCCAGCGGGAGGGGACACCGGGGAGCTGTTTTTT
TRBJ1-3,TRBV28,-,-,17,CASSFVLGAYSGNTIYF,TGTGCCAGCAGTTTCGTCCTGGGTGCTTACTCTGGAAACACCATATATTTT
TRBJ2-2,TRBV7-8,-,-,15,CASSKDTRSAGELFF,TGTGCCAGCAGCAAAGACACTAGATCTGCCGGGGAGCTGTTTTTT
TRBJ2-4,TRBV7-9,-,-,15,CASSPPGAGASIQYF,TGTGCCAGCAGCCCACCCGGGGCAGGGGCGAGCATTCAGTACTTC
TRBJ2-7,TRBV7-6,-,-,14,CASSLAGTTYEQYF,TGTGCCAGCAGCTTAGCCGGGACAACCTACGAGCAGTACTTC
TRBJ1-1,TRBV5-5,-,TRBD1,15,CASSSHGEGAGEAFF,TGTGCCAGCAGCTCCCACGGAGAGGGGGCGGGTGAAGCTTTCTTT